A single sample is the source of the 6 T cell receptor beta chains below, sequenced in a study of regulatory T cells in long-lasting Graves disease. Through Arm-PCR of CDR3 regions and iRepertoire HTBI primers, TCR beta libraries were built. TCRdb called the multiplex PCR reads again in MiXCR, with one record for every CDR3 protein. The sample yields about 400,000 distinct CDR3 sequences, around 16% seen once. Time point defined: newly diagnosed GD, antithyroid drugs for less than 3 months. PBMC-extracted RNA yielded the TCR library. Sequencing used peripheral blood mononuclear cells (PBMCs), obtained at new diagnosis, from a patient treated with antithyroid drugs. These receptor sequences come from a female donor with Graves disease.

DNA for the CDR3: TGTGCCAGCAGCGTCGGGGCTAGCGGGATTTTCGATGAGCAGTTCTTC. Its translation is CASSVGASGIFDEQFF. This chain uses TRBV9 with TRBJ2-1; 9 bases line up with TRBD2. J lost 8 bases, V lost 2 bases, and 11 bases had no gene match. The CDR3 sequence is 16 residues long. Germline-derived CDR1 and CDR2 are SGDLS and YYNGEE.

This clonotype was observed many times. V usage is TRBV27 and J usage is TRBJ2-7, with D possibly being TRBD1 or TRBD2 (5 bases each). Germline assignment: CDR1 MNHEY and CDR2 SMNVEV (reference sequence). Trimming removed 5 bases from V and 7 bases from J, with 15 bases in between. The CDR3 totals 13 residues. The CDR3 sequence: CASSTGPQQEQYF. CDR3 DNA: TGTGCCAGCAGTACGGGGCCTCAACAAGAGCAGTACTTC.

Many counts were recorded for this clonotype. The V call is TRBV9, the J call TRBJ1-2; possibly TRBD1 for D (5 bases). CDR3 length equals 15 residues. Germline lookup yields CDR1 SGDLS and CDR2 YYNGEE. V was trimmed by 3 bases and J by 2 bases, leaving 14 bases between them. As DNA, the CDR3 is TGTGCCAGCAGCGAGTGGGACGGACCAAACTATGGCTACACCTTC. It yields the protein CASSEWDGPNYGYTF.

This clonotype occurred a few times. V is TRBV7-2 and J is TRBJ1-4; 9 positions match TRBD1. The germline gives CDR1 SGHTA, CDR2 FQGNSA. The CDR3 contains 15 residues. Losses at the gene ends were 2 bases for V and 7 bases for J; bases not matched to a gene: 5. Here the CDR3 reads CASSLPRTGVEKLFF. CDR3 nucleotides: TGTGCCAGCAGCTTACCAAGGACAGGGGTTGAAAAACTGTTTTTT.

This clonotype has a count of ten or more. This chain uses TRBV20-1 with TRBJ2-1; 9 nucleotides match TRBD2. Germline lookup yields CDR1 DFQATT and CDR2 SNEGSKA (reference sequence). Trimming cost V 0 bases and J 6 bases; bases outside gene matches: 15. The CDR3 sequence is 18 residues long. The CDR3 DNA is TGCAGTGCTAGAGATGGGGGAAAGGGGCGGGAGGGAGGCAATGAGCAGTTCTTC. As protein: CSARDGGKGREGGNEQFF.

The CDR3 protein is CASSASGVTNEKLFF. The DNA of the CDR3 is TGTGCCAGCAGCGCATCCGGAGTAACTAATGAAAAACTGTTTTTT. This chain uses TRBV5-6 with TRBJ1-4; D remains ambiguous. This CDR3 spans 15 amino acids. Trimming took off 4 bases at V and 1 base at J, with 11 bases between the two ends. CDR1 is SGHDT, CDR2 YYEEEE, per germline. The complete variable domain, with remaining parts taken from reference TRBV5-6 and TRBJ1-4, reads DAGVTQSPTHLIKTRGQQVTLRCSPKSGHDTVSWYQQALGQGPQFIFQYYEEEERQRGNFPDRFSGHQFPNYSSELNVNALLLGDSALYLCASSASGVTNEKLFFGSGTQLSVL.